The 6 T cell receptor beta chains below come from one sample, sequenced in a study of Tregs in tolerant kidney transplant recipients. Clones were read by immunoSEQ multiplex PCR, and TCRdb kept only the in-frame ones, dropping some. The sample has some 110,000 clones; roughly nine tenths are singletons. The source material was CD4+ T cells from blood. The receptors stem from a human donor in good health.

The rearrangement joins TRBV9 to TRBJ2-5; 14 bases align to TRBD2. The ends lost 6 bases at V and 5 bases at J; junction bases unmatched: 9. There are 16 residues in the CDR3. Germline V gene sequence: CDR1 SGDLS, CDR2 YYNGEE. The CDR3 DNA is TGTGCCAGCACCTCCGGGACTAGCGGGGGCGCGGAGACCCAGTACTTC. Translation: CASTSGTSGGAETQYF.

The CDR3 DNA follows: TGTGCCAGCAGCCCCCGGGGTAGTTCCTACAATGAGCAGTTCTTC. This gives the protein CASSPRGSSYNEQFF. The chain recombines TRBV11-3 with TRBJ2-1; weak D call: TRBD2 (5 bases). The V end was cut by 5 bases, the J end by 1 base, with 12 bases between. Germline V gene lookup returns CDR1 SGHNT and CDR2 YENEEA. The length of the CDR3 is 15 residues.

The gene calls are TRBV7-9 and TRBJ1-2, with D uncertain. V was pared by 5 bases and J by 8 bases, with 15 bases between. The CDR3 is 13 residues long. CDR1 is SEHNR and CDR2 is FQNEAQ in the germline V gene (reference sequence). The CDR3 DNA follows: TGTGCCAGCAGCCAGACCCCAATGGCGGGCTACACCTTC. Amino acid sequence: CASSQTPMAGYTF.

The CDR3 here is CASSPELQETQYF. For the CDR3, the DNA is TGTGCCAGCTCACCCGAGCTTCAAGAGACCCAGTACTTC. The genes are TRBV18 and TRBJ2-5; no reliable D call. V gave up 3 bases and J gave up 2 bases, with 7 bases separating them. This CDR3 spans 13 amino acids. Germline V lookup: CDR1 KGHSH, CDR2 LQKENI.

The V call is TRBV6-5, the J call TRBJ2-5; D may correspond to TRBD1 or TRBD2 (5 bases each). The germline CDR1 and CDR2 sequences are MNHEY and SVGAGI. There are 15 residues in the CDR3. V lost 2 bases and J 5 bases, leaving 15 bases between the germline ends. The CDR3 nucleotides are TGTGCCAGCAGTTACCGAGAGGGGATTGGGGAGACCCAGTACTTC. Amino acid sequence: CASSYREGIGETQYF.

The chain combines TRBV27 with TRBJ1-4; no reliable D call. The CDR3 is 16 amino acids. Trimming took off 2 bases at V and 12 bases at J, with 22 bases between the two ends. Germline assignment: CDR1 MNHEY and CDR2 SMNVEV (reference sequence). The CDR3 here is CASSLHLSRSVSQLFF. The CDR3 DNA is TGTGCCAGCAGTTTACACCTCTCGAGATCGGTTTCGCAACTGTTTTTT.